This is a list of T cell receptor beta chains from one sample in a study of blood T cell repertoires in COVID-19. Clones were sequenced by immunoSEQ multiplex PCR, and TCRdb holds only the in-frame ones, with some missing. This table holds around 100,000 clones, 84% found once. Source material: peripheral blood. The receptors were gathered from a human donor in a cohort sampled during active or convalescent COVID-19. Both conserved end residues are part of each CDR3. D genes are given only for firm matches. Not every row has a clone size; where given, it reads once, few, many or a size class.

>TRBJ2-7|-|TRBV7-2|TRBD2
CASSPRTSGGAHEQYF
TGTGCCAGCAGCCCCCGGACTAGCGGGGGGGCCCACGAGCAGTACTTC
>TRBJ1-5|-|TRBV7-2|-
CASSLAADQPQHF
TGTGCCAGCAGCTTAGCAGCTGATCAGCCCCAGCATTTT
>TRBJ1-4|once|TRBV30|-
CAWSGGGVGEKLFF
TGTGCCTGGAGTGGGGGGGGAGTTGGCGAAAAACTGTTTTTT
>TRBJ2-5|-|TRBV29-1|TRBD1
CSVTSSGTVETQYF
TGCAGCGTTACTTCTTCCGGGACAGTGGAGACCCAGTACTTC
>TRBJ2-7|-|TRBV6-2/TRBV6-3|-
CASSQRLYEQYF
TGTGCCAGCAGCCAAAGACTCTACGAGCAGTACTTC
>TRBJ2-3|-|TRBV11-2|-
CASSLVTGHTDTQYF
TGTGCCAGCAGCTTAGTGACAGGACACACAGATACGCAGTATTTT
>TRBJ2-3|-|TRBV5-4|-
CASSLGSGTDTQYF
TGTGCCAGCAGCTTGGGCAGTGGCACAGATACGCAGTATTTT
>TRBJ2-7|-|TRBV6-1|TRBD1
CASSEGQGAYYEQYF
TGTGCCAGCAGTGAGGGTCAGGGGGCGTACTACGAGCAGTACTTC
>TRBJ1-2|once|TRBV6-5|-
CASRKQGSHGYTF
TGTGCCAGCAGAAAACAGGGATCCCATGGCTACACCTTC
>TRBJ2-2|-|TRBV5-1|-
CASSLELISTGELFF
TGCGCCAGCAGCTTGGAACTGATAAGCACCGGGGAGCTGTTTTTT
>TRBJ2-3|-|TRBV9|TRBD2
CASSVTSGGSTDTQYF
TGTGCCAGCAGCGTGACTAGCGGGGGGAGCACAGATACGCAGTATTTT
>TRBJ1-6|-|TRBV19|-
CASSIQGSTYNSPLHF
TGTGCCAGTAGTATTCAGGGGAGCACCTATAATTCACCCCTCCACTTT
>TRBJ1-5|once|TRBV4-1|-
CASSLEGSNQPQHF
TGCGCCAGCAGCCTTGAGGGTTCCAATCAGCCCCAGCATTTT
>TRBJ1-4|-|TRBV5-1|-
CASRSQGGDEKLFF
TGCGCCAGCAGATCCCAGGGCGGAGATGAAAAACTGTTTTTT
>TRBJ1-1|-|TRBV28|TRBD1
CASTSYGQVLEAFF
TGTGCCAGCACCAGCTACGGACAGGTTCTAGAAGCTTTCTTT
>TRBJ2-5|-|TRBV7-3|TRBD2
CASSLTSASGGGRAQYF
TGTGCCAGCAGCTTAACGAGTGCTAGCGGGGGCGGGCGGGCCCAGTACTTC
>TRBJ2-7|-|TRBV5-1|-
CASKKGAQYEQYF
TGCGCCAGCAAGAAAGGGGCGCAGTACGAGCAGTACTTC
>TRBJ1-2|-|TRBV19|TRBD1
CASSSRQGSYGYTF
TGTGCCAGTAGTAGTAGACAGGGATCCTATGGCTACACCTTC
>TRBJ1-5|-|TRBV9|-
CASSVEVGRPQHF
TGTGCCAGCAGCGTAGAAGTTGGTAGGCCCCAGCATTTT
>TRBJ2-1|few|TRBV9|-
CASQRDFEPHYNEQFF
TGTGCCAGCCAGAGGGACTTTGAGCCCCACTACAATGAGCAGTTCTTC